Given below is one T cell receptor (beta chain) in context. The ends were cut back, 4 bases at V and 9 bases at J, with 17 bases in the middle. CDR1 is SGHRS, CDR2 YFSETQ, per germline. The CDR3 runs to 15 residues. Using a J-beta primer mix together with a sample-barcoded 5' primer, a second PCR was run for about 6 to 11 cycles. TCRdb re-called the 5' RACE reads with MiXCR, one entry per CDR3 protein. The sample lists over a million distinct CDR3 sequences, approximately 38% occurring once. This sample stems from a study of blood T cells in healthy people across ages. Donors gave approximately 9.9 milliliters of peripheral blood apiece. Total RNA was extracted at no less than 6 micrograms per sample.

This sequence joins TRBV5-1 and TRBJ1-6; D is possibly TRBD1 (5 bases). This TCR derives from a woman aged 18-29 years in good health. Sequenced: blood. CDR3 residues: CASSGGTALGSPLHF. CDR3 nucleotides: TGCGCCAGCAGCGGAGGGACGGCCCTGGGTTCACCCCTCCACTTT. Full variable domain (missing parts from reference TRBV5-1 and TRBJ1-6): KAGVTQTPRYLIKTRGQQVTLSCSPISGHRSVSWYQQTPGQGLQFLFEYFSETQRNKGNFPGRFSGRQFSNSRSEMNVSTLELGDSALYLCASSGGTALGSPLHFGNGTRLTVT.